This T cell receptor (beta chain) was profiled in a study of Ad26.COV2.S vaccination and SARS-CoV-2 variants. For the study at large: Dosing was one shot or two shots 56 days apart.

Study observations and caveats: Placebo recipients had lower spike-specific TCR breadth than vaccine recipients. In vaccinated individuals, spike-specific CD8+ and CD4+ T cell responses reportedly displayed substantial breadth.

Treatment of the sample: roughly 19 received Ad26.COV2.S at low or high dose, single or two shots; 5 received placebo; per-sample allocation not given. The study sampled participants on day 63 after the first vaccine or placebo injection. What was given as vaccine was an Ad26 vector encoding Wuhan-strain SARS-CoV-2 spike. This clone was seen once. Its target is not known. This CDR3 spans 12 amino acids. Germline-derived CDR1 and CDR2 are LGHDT and YNNKEL (reference sequence). Trimming pared 6 bases from V and 5 bases from J, leaving 7 bases between. TCRdb keeps only in-frame clones here, not all; method: immunoSEQ multiplex PCR. This sample carries about 440,000 clones, roughly 91% of them seen once, and the ten largest clones take under 4.5%.

The chain links TRBV3-1 (or the pseudogene TRBV3-2) to TRBJ1-4, with a weak D call TRBD1 (6 bases). This TCR was recovered from a person between 18 and 65 years old who received the Ad26.COV2.S COVID-19 vaccine or a placebo. The material sequenced was peripheral blood, taken in a trial of Ad26.COV2.S vaccine versus placebo. CDR3 nucleotide sequence: TGTGCCAGCAGGCAGGGGAATGAAAAACTGTTTTTT. This codes for CASRQGNEKLFF.